A single sample gave rise to the 26 T cell receptor beta chains below, sequenced in a study of beta chain features in type 1 diabetes. Isolated RNA was reverse transcribed in full, so expressed TCRB transcripts were sequenced. Repertoires were generated with immunoSEQ multiplex PCR, while TCRdb's copy carries only in-frame clones and drops some. The table lists roughly 350,000 clones, approximately 10% of them singletons. The sequenced sample consisted of naive CD4+ T cells from blood. The receptors originated from a woman aged 30 to 39 in good health.

V is TRBV2 and J is TRBJ1-2; 8 bases match TRBD1. Germline values: CDR1 SNHLY, CDR2 FYNNEI. J gave up 2 bases and V 3 bases, and 2 bases lay outside the gene matches. The CDR3 spans 14 residues. The CDR3 reads CASSEDRANYGYTF. The DNA for the CDR3 is TGTGCCAGCAGTGAGGACAGGGCCAACTATGGCTACACCTTC.

The chain is built from TRBV30 and TRBJ2-2, with 11 bases fitting TRBD1. CDR3 length: 14 amino acids. V was clipped by 6 bases and J by 6 bases; unmatched bases: 6. CDR1 is GTSNPN, CDR2 SVGIG, per germline (reference sequence). CDR3 residues: CACRPGQGAGELFF. CDR3 bases: TGTGCCTGCCGACCGGGACAGGGGGCCGGGGAGCTGTTTTTT.

The chain employs TRBV19 and TRBJ2-2; the D gene is possibly TRBD1 (5 bases). CDR3 size: 14 residues. Looked up from germline, CDR1 is LNHDA and CDR2 is SQIVND (reference sequence). V was trimmed by 7 bases and J by 1 base, leaving 10 bases between them. CDR3 bases: TGTGCCAGTATTGGGCAGGGGAACACCGGGGAGCTGTTTTTT. The encoded protein is CASIGQGNTGELFF.

J is TRBJ2-7 and V is TRBV18, with a weak D call TRBD1 (6 bases). Looked up from germline, CDR1 is KGHSH and CDR2 is LQKENI. This CDR3 comprises 15 residues. The ends were cut back, 5 bases at V and 0 bases at J, with 14 bases in the middle. The CDR3 DNA sequence: TGTGCCAGCTCAACCGGGACACCAAGCTCCTACGAGCAGTACTTC. The encoded protein is CASSTGTPSSYEQYF.

The chain joins TRBV6-5 to TRBJ2-1; D is ambiguous. With 6 bases removed from V and 1 base from J, the gap between germline ends came to 7 bases. This CDR3 is built from 13 residues. The germline V gene encodes CDR1 MNHEY and CDR2 SVGAGI. CDR3 sequence (DNA): TGTGCCAGCAGCTCGCAGTCCTACAATGAGCAGTTCTTC. The encoded protein is CASSSQSYNEQFF.

The gene calls are TRBV18 and TRBJ1-4; 8 positions agree with TRBD1. The CDR3 extends over 15 amino acids. Germline trimming cut 4 bases from V and 0 bases from J; bases unmatched to any gene: 1. Looked up from germline, CDR1 is KGHSH and CDR2 is LQKENI. CDR3 loop: CASSQTGATNEKLFF. The CDR3 nucleotides read TGTGCCAGCTCACAGACAGGGGCAACTAATGAAAAACTGTTTTTT.

This clone was seen a handful of times. This chain connects TRBV18 to TRBJ2-1; D is ambiguous. Germline V CDR1 and CDR2: KGHSH, LQKENI. The CDR3 has 11 residues. V lost 6 bases, J lost 8 bases, and 8 bases lay in between. CDR3 in DNA: TGTGCCAGCTCGGCGGTAGATGAGCAGTTCTTC. Translating gives CASSAVDEQFF.

The chain carries TRBV30 and TRBJ2-5, with D possibly being TRBD1 (5 bases). Trimming pared 4 bases from V and 5 bases from J, leaving 11 bases between. The CDR3 length is 12 residues. Germline V gives CDR1 GTSNPN, CDR2 SVGIG (reference sequence). CDR3 region: CAWTPGIETQYF. CDR3 in DNA: TGTGCCTGGACTCCAGGGATCGAGACCCAGTACTTC.

In this sample, this clone turned up once. The V and J genes are TRBV30 and TRBJ2-5; 9 nucleotides match TRBD2. This CDR3 spans 14 amino acids. From germline, CDR1 is GTSNPN and CDR2 SVGIG (reference sequence). V gave up 6 bases and J gave up 2 bases; unmatched junction bases: 7. CDR3 nucleotides: TGTGCCTGCGAGAGACTAGCGGAACAAGAGACCCAGTACTTC. Protein product: CACERLAEQETQYF.

This clone was counted between two and nine times. This chain links TRBV21-1 with TRBJ2-1; the table's D call, TRBD2, has no DNA check behind it. TRBV21-1 counts as a pseudogene. The CDR3 has 15 residues. CDR3 sequence: CASIFSGSGTNEQFF. The CDR3 DNA reads TGTGCCAGCATATTCAGCGGGAGCGGGACCAATGAGCAGTTCTTC.

This clone was recorded a few times. The chain combines TRBV6-1 with TRBJ1-5; 7 bases are shared with TRBD1. CDR3 length equals 15 residues. With 5 bases clipped from V and 2 bases from J, the junction kept 6 bases outside the gene matches. Germline loops: CDR1 MNHNS, CDR2 SASEGT. CDR3 nucleotide sequence: TGTGCCAGCAGTACCGACAGGGTTGGCAATCAGCCCCAGCATTTT. This translates into CASSTDRVGNQPQHF.

A few counts support this clone. This chain connects TRBV6-5 to TRBJ2-7; 8 nucleotides match TRBD2. V lost 0 bases and J lost 2; bases outside the gene matches: 3. This CDR3 comprises 15 residues. Germline V gene lookup returns CDR1 MNHEY and CDR2 SVGAGI. CDR3 loop: CASSYSLADTYEQYF. The CDR3 DNA reads as TGTGCCAGCAGTTACTCACTAGCGGACACCTACGAGCAGTACTTC.

This clone turned up a few times. This rearrangement joins TRBV6-5 to TRBJ1-2; no reliable D call. Looked up from germline, CDR1 is MNHEY and CDR2 is SVGAGI. This CDR3 has 13 amino acids. The V gene lost 6 bases and the J gene lost 1 base, with 9 bases spanning the gap. This chain's CDR3 is CASSPSSNYGYTF. As DNA, the CDR3 is TGTGCCAGCAGCCCGTCTAGTAACTATGGCTACACCTTC.

In this sample, this clone turned up a few times. This chain uses TRBV15 with TRBJ1-1, with TRBD1 matching 8 bases. The trim removed 0 bases at V and 6 bases at J, leaving 12 bases unmatched. The CDR3 totals 17 residues. CDR1 is LNHNV, CDR2 YYDKDF, per germline (reference sequence). DNA for the CDR3: TGTGCCACCAGCAGAGATCGCAGGGGGCTCGTCAAGGCTGAAGCTTTCTTT. This gives the protein CATSRDRRGLVKAEAFF. Filled out from reference TRBV15 and TRBJ1-1, the complete variable domain reads DAMVIQNPRYQVTQFGKPVTLSCSQTLNHNVMYWYQQKSSQAPKLLFHYYDKDFNNEADTPDNFQSRRPNTSFCFLDIRSPGLGDTAMYLCATSRDRRGLVKAEAFFGQGTRLTVV.

The chain combines TRBV4-1 with TRBJ2-4, with 7 nucleotides matching TRBD1. CDR1 MGHRA and CDR2 YSYEKL come from the germline V gene. CDR3 length equals 17 residues. J lost 2 bases, V lost 3 bases, and 10 bases had no gene match. The CDR3 reads CASSQMASGGSKNIQYF. CDR3 bases: TGCGCCAGCAGCCAGATGGCTTCAGGGGGTTCCAAAAACATTCAGTACTTC.

This chain joins TRBV5-6 and TRBJ1-1, with 7 bases matching TRBD1. In germline, CDR1 is SGHDT, CDR2 YYEEEE. The CDR3 length is 14 residues. V lost 5 bases to trimming and J lost 4 bases; unmatched junction nucleotides: 8. In nucleotides, the CDR3 is TGTGCCAGCAGTCGACTCGCAGGGGGCACTGAAGCTTTCTTT. Protein sequence: CASSRLAGGTEAFF.

The chain couples TRBV18 to TRBJ2-7; tentative D call: TRBD2 (6 bases). This CDR3 has 14 amino acids. V lost 6 bases and J 0 bases, leaving 12 bases between the germline ends. CDR1 and CDR2 (germline): KGHSH, LQKENI. CDR3: CASSAGPSSYEQYF. Written as DNA, the CDR3 is TGTGCCAGCTCGGCGGGGCCATCCTCCTACGAGCAGTACTTC.

This clone was detected a few times. V is TRBV29-1 and J is TRBJ2-5, with D possibly TRBD2 on 6 matching bases. From germline, CDR1 is SQVTM and CDR2 ANQGSEA. The CDR3 is 13 amino acids. V lost 4 bases to trimming and J lost 5 bases, with 14 bases between them. CDR3 DNA sequence: TGCAGCGTTGGTAGGGCCAGCGGGGAGACCCAGTACTTC. Translation: CSVGRASGETQYF. The full variable domain, in which reference TRBV29-1 and TRBJ2-5 provide the parts outside the CDR3, is SAVISQKPSRDICQRGTSLTIQCQVDSQVTMMFWYRQQPGQSLTLIATANQGSEATYESGFVIDKFPISRPNLTFSTLTVSNMSPEDSSIYLCSVGRASGETQYFGPGTRLLVL.

This clone came up a few times. The rearrangement links TRBV7-2 to TRBJ2-3, with 14 bases matching TRBD2. The J segment lost 4 bases and the V segment lost 4 bases, leaving 7 bases of the junction unmatched. This CDR3 contains 17 residues. Germline CDR1 SGHTA, CDR2 FQGNSA. CDR3 in DNA: TGTGCCAGCAGCTACGGGACTAGCGGGAGAGCATCAGATACGCAGTATTTT. Its translation is CASSYGTSGRASDTQYF.

There are a few counts of this clone. The V call is TRBV27, the J call TRBJ2-3; no definite D call. CDR3 length: 14 residues. The V gene's germline CDR1 is MNHEY and CDR2 SMNVEV (reference sequence). V shed 4 bases and J shed 2 bases, with 10 bases lying between them. The CDR3 loop is CASSSYTLTDTQYF. The CDR3 nucleotides are TGTGCCAGCAGTTCCTATACCCTCACAGATACGCAGTATTTT.

The V and J genes are TRBV5-1 and TRBJ1-1; 7 nucleotides align to TRBD1. V was pared by 5 bases and J by 8 bases, with 12 bases of the junction left unmatched. The CDR3 sequence is 14 residues long. The germline CDR1 and CDR2 sequences are SGHRS and YFSETQ. The CDR3 region has the DNA TGCGCCAGCAGTGCCGGGACAGAGGGGATCGAAGCTTTCTTT. This sequence encodes CASSAGTEGIEAFF.

The J gene is TRBJ2-5, the V gene TRBV11-2; TRBD1 matches at 8 bases. The last part of the DNA fits TRBJ2-7 better; the J call may be wrong. CDR1 SGHAT and CDR2 FQNNGV come from the germline V gene. This CDR3 contains 14 residues. CDR3 sequence: CASSLRTGPHEQYF. The CDR3 DNA follows: TGTGCCAGCAGCCTCAGGACAGGGCCCCACGAGCAGTACTTC.

This clone showed up just a few times. The CDR3: CASSKPGQGVPYEQYF. The DNA for the CDR3 is TGTGCCAGCAGCAAACCAGGACAGGGGGTTCCCTACGAGCAGTACTTC. This chain links TRBV25-1 with TRBJ2-7, with 10 bases identical to TRBD1. The CDR3 loop spans 16 amino acids. CDR1 and CDR2 from the germline V gene are MGHDK and SYGVNS. J lost 2 bases, V lost 6 bases, and 10 bases had no gene match.

V gene TRBV28 combines with J gene TRBJ2-6; 8 nucleotides agree with TRBD1. Per germline, CDR1 MDHEN and CDR2 SYDVKM. There are 16 residues in the CDR3. The junction had 6 bases not matched to a gene; V was cut back by 8 bases and J by 0 bases. The CDR3 coding sequence is TGTGCCAGCTATGGACAGGGACGCTCTGGGGCCAACGTCCTGACTTTC. Amino acids: CASYGQGRSGANVLTF.

In this sample, this clone turned up once. The chain is built from TRBV14 and TRBJ2-5; tentative D call: TRBD1 (5 bases). Germline V gene lookup returns CDR1 SGHDN and CDR2 FVKESK. The CDR3 spans 15 residues. V lost 1 base and J lost 9, with 18 bases in between. As DNA, the CDR3 is TGTGCCAGCAGCCAAGGGGGCTGGTCTTCGACGGCCCAGTACTTC. This translates into CASSQGGWSSTAQYF.

This clone was counted only a few times. V gene TRBV27 combines with J gene TRBJ2-1; 10 nucleotides align to TRBD2. This CDR3 comprises 15 residues. V was pared by 6 bases and J by 8 bases, with 10 bases of the junction left unmatched. The germline CDR1 and CDR2 sequences are MNHEY and SMNVEV (reference sequence). Here the CDR3 reads CASRTTSGNNDEQFF. The CDR3 bases are TGTGCCAGCAGGACCACTAGCGGGAATAACGATGAGCAGTTCTTC.